A selection of T cell receptor beta chains follows, all from one sample in a study of cytomegalovirus exposure and HLA in healthy donors. The table came from immunoSEQ multiplex PCR; TCRdb's copy has only in-frame clones and leaves some out. The top ten hold around 3.7% of the sample, which has around 140,000 clones, 77% seen once. The specimen was PBMCs. Source of these receptors: a male donor in good health and CMV-seronegative. Each CDR3 is given with its conserved first and last residue. The D gene is left open where the match is weak. The size entry is marked missing in some rows and otherwise reads once, few, many or a size class.

TRBD1 | - | TRBJ2-7 | TRBV30 | TGTGCCTGGAGGCCCCGGGACAGGGTGGGCAACGAGCAGTACTTC | CAWRPRDRVGNEQYF
TRBD2 | - | TRBJ2-1 | TRBV11-2 | TGTGCCAGCAGCTTAGAGGGCCTAGCGGGTGCGGGGAATGAGCAGTTCTTC | CASSLEGLAGAGNEQFF
- | - | TRBJ2-1 | TRBV27 | TGTGCCAGCAGTTCATACGGGAGTGGGTACAATGAGCAGTTCTTC | CASSSYGSGYNEQFF
TRBD1 | - | TRBJ2-1 | TRBV19 | TGTGCCAGTAGTATTGGGACAGGGGGCCGAGATGAGCAGTTCTTC | CASSIGTGGRDEQFF
TRBD1 | - | TRBJ1-4 | TRBV7-2 | TGTGCCAGCAGCTTAGGGACAGGGAGGGTGGAAAAACTGTTTTTT | CASSLGTGRVEKLFF
- | - | TRBJ2-2 | TRBV4-1 | TGCGCCAGCAGCCAAGATACTGGGGCAGGGGTCACCGGGGAGCTGTTTTTT | CASSQDTGAGVTGELFF
- | - | TRBJ1-1 | TRBV11-2 | TGTGCCAGCAGCTCTAGTGACAGGACGAACACTGAAGCTTTCTTT | CASSSSDRTNTEAFF
- | - | TRBJ1-3 | TRBV9 | TGTGCCAGCAGCGGGCGACTAATCTCTGGAAACACCATATATTTT | CASSGRLISGNTIYF
- | few | TRBJ2-2 | TRBV7-9 | TGTGCCAGCAGCTTGGGGACCGGACAGAGGGAGCTGTTTTTT | CASSLGTGQRELFF
TRBD1 | - | TRBJ1-2 | TRBV7-9 | TGTGCCAGCAGCTTCAACGACGACAGGGGCAACTATGGCTACACCTTC | CASSFNDDRGNYGYTF
TRBD1 | - | TRBJ2-1 | TRBV5-6 | TGTGCCAGCAGCTTTACCTTGAGGGGGCCGCAGTTCTTC | CASSFTLRGPQFF
- | - | TRBJ2-7 | TRBV2 | TGTGCCAGCACCGGAACAGCAGCCTACGAGCAGTACTTC | CASTGTAAYEQYF
- | - | TRBJ2-1 | TRBV2 | TGTGCCAGAAAAGGGGGGGGCTACAATGAGCAGTTCTTC | CARKGGGYNEQFF
TRBD1 | - | TRBJ2-5 | TRBV11-2 | TGTGCCAGCAGCTTAAACAGGGGATCTGGGGAGACCCAGTACTTC | CASSLNRGSGETQYF
- | - | TRBJ2-7 | TRBV27 | TGTGCCAGCAGCCTAAGCGGCAGGGGTCGGGTTATCGAGCAGTACTTC | CASSLSGRGRVIEQYF
- | - | TRBJ2-5 | TRBV18 | TGTGCCAGCTCACCCATTGGGGCAGGGTGGCAAGAGACCCAGTACTTC | CASSPIGAGWQETQYF
TRBD2 | few | TRBJ2-1 | TRBV4-1 | TGCGCCAGCAGCCAGGAAGCGGGGGCTAAATACAATGAGCAGTTCTTC | CASSQEAGAKYNEQFF
TRBD2 | - | TRBJ2-7 | TRBV13 | TGTGCCAGTAGCCGGGGGGGAGACTACGAGCAGTACTTC | CASSRGGDYEQYF
TRBD1 | - | TRBJ2-1 | TRBV7-6 | TGTGCCAGCAGCCTTACAGGGGGGAATGAGCAGTTCTTC | CASSLTGGNEQFF
TRBD1 | once | TRBJ2-7 | TRBV7-3 | TGTGCCAGCAGCTTTGGACAGGGTTCCAACGAGCAGTACTTC | CASSFGQGSNEQYF
TRBD2 | once | TRBJ2-3 | TRBV29-1 | TGCAGCGTCCCGGGACTAGCGTCTTACCGAGGCTTTTACACAGATACGCAGTATTTT | CSVPGLASYRGFYTDTQYF
TRBD2 | - | TRBJ2-7 | TRBV7-2 | TGTGCCAGCAGCTTAGCTAGTCGACTAGCGGGAGGAGGTGGCTCCTACGAGCAGTACTTC | CASSLASRLAGGGGSYEQYF
TRBD2 | - | TRBJ2-5 | TRBV9 | TGTGCCAGCAGCGTAGTCCCAAGCGGGGATGTGACCCAGTACTTC | CASSVVPSGDVTQYF
- | - | TRBJ1-2 | TRBV14 | TGTGCCAGCAGCAGGCACAGGATGGAGAACTATGGCTACACCTTC | CASSRHRMENYGYTF
- | - | TRBJ2-3 | TRBV7-7 | TGTGCTAGCAGCGGCGGCGCGAGCACAGATACGCAGTATTTT | CASSGGASTDTQYF
- | once | TRBJ1-2 | TRBV7-9 | TGTGCCAGCAGCTTACAAGGTACAGGCTTC | CASSLQGTGF
- | - | TRBJ2-1 | TRBV29-1 | TGCAGCCACGCTCAGGTTACCGGGAGTGAGCAGTTCTTC | CSHAQVTGSEQFF
- | - | TRBJ2-3 | TRBV7-7 | TGTGCTAGCAGCCTCTCGGTCGCCACCGCAGATACGCAGTATTTT | CASSLSVATADTQYF
TRBD1 | - | TRBJ1-1 | TRBV18 | TGTGCCAGCTCACCTGACAGGGCGAACACTGAAGCTTTCTTT | CASSPDRANTEAFF
- | - | TRBJ1-1 | TRBV7-6 | TGTGCCAGCAGCAGGGGACAACTGAACACTGAAGCTTTCTTT | CASSRGQLNTEAFF
TRBD1 | - | TRBJ1-1 | TRBV19 | TGTGCCAGTAAGGACAGGTACATGCCTGAAGCTTTCTTT | CASKDRYMPEAFF
TRBD1 | - | TRBJ2-2 | TRBV5-1 | TGCGCCAGCAGAGGGGGACAGGTCTCCGGGGAGCTGTTTTTT | CASRGGQVSGELFF
TRBD2 | - | TRBJ2-1 | TRBV25-1 | TGTGCCAGCAGTAGTAGCGGGAGGTTTAACAATGAGCAGTTCTTC | CASSSSGRFNNEQFF
- | - | TRBJ1-1 | TRBV19 | TGTGCCAGTACCCCTGGGGGCTTAGAAGCTTTCTTT | CASTPGGLEAFF
TRBD1 | - | TRBJ2-7 | TRBV7-9 | TGTGCCAGCAGCTCTCCATGGGGACAGGGGCTCTACGAGCAGTACTTC | CASSSPWGQGLYEQYF
TRBD2 | few | TRBJ2-3 | TRBV9 | TGTGCCAGCAGCCTCCGCGGGACTAGTGGGACAGATACGCAGTATTTT | CASSLRGTSGTDTQYF
TRBD1 | - | TRBJ2-7 | TRBV6-1 | TGTGCCAGCAGTGAAGGGACAGGTACCTACGAGCAGTACTTC | CASSEGTGTYEQYF
TRBD1 | - | TRBJ2-2 | TRBV5-1 | TGCGCCAGCAGCAACCCACAGGGGTCCGGGGAGCTGTTTTTT | CASSNPQGSGELFF
- | - | TRBJ1-4 | TRBV30 | TGTGCCTGGAGTTATAACAGATTTAATGAAAAACTGTTTTTT | CAWSYNRFNEKLFF
TRBD1 | once | TRBJ2-7 | TRBV6-5 | TGTGCCAGCAGTCCGACAGGGTGGAACGAGCAGTACTTC | CASSPTGWNEQYF
TRBD1 | - | TRBJ2-2 | TRBV2 | TGTGCCAGCATTCCCAGAGACAGGGGAAACACCGGGGAGCTGTTTTTT | CASIPRDRGNTGELFF
TRBD1 | - | TRBJ2-7 | TRBV5-1 | TGCGCCAGCAGCTTTTCTGGGGACAGGGTCTTAGGCGAGCAGTACTTC | CASSFSGDRVLGEQYF
TRBD2 | - | TRBJ2-5 | TRBV6-1 | TGTGCCAGCAGTGCACGCGAGAGCGGGAGTAGGGAGACCCAGTACTTC | CASSARESGSRETQYF
- | - | TRBJ2-3 | TRBV21-1 | TGTGCCAGCAGCAAAGCCCGTTTTATGGATACGCAGTATTTT | CASSKARFMDTQYF
- | - | TRBJ2-3 | TRBV9 | TGTGCCAGCAGCCCCGCGGTAAGCACAGATACGCAGTATTTT | CASSPAVSTDTQYF
- | - | TRBJ2-3 | TRBV18 | TGTGCCAGCTCAAACTCACAGGGAGATACGCAGTATTTT | CASSNSQGDTQYF
- | - | TRBJ2-3 | TRBV18 | TGTGCCAGCTCACACCCGGGACATAGCACAGATACGCAGTATTTT | CASSHPGHSTDTQYF
- | few | TRBJ1-1 | TRBV7-9 | TGTGCCAGCAGCTTAATGACCGCCGAACAGGCTTTCTTT | CASSLMTAEQAFF
TRBD2 | - | TRBJ2-1 | TRBV7-6 | TGTGCCAGCAGCCCACAGCGGGAATACAATGAGCAGTTCTTC | CASSPQREYNEQFF